This T cell receptor beta chain was sequenced in a study of post-analysis software for immune sequencing data. For the study at large: Relapsing-remitting, secondary progressive and progressive-relapsing courses of multiple sclerosis were included.

Between the trimmed V and J ends, which lost 5 bases and 5 bases, there was a span of 12 bases. Germline values: CDR1 SEHNR, CDR2 FQNEAQ (reference sequence). CDR3 length: 13 amino acids. Overall study findings and caveats: Higher frequency in patients than in controls was seen for roughly five TRBV segments, with TRBV5-6, TRBV5-1 and TRBV20-1 among them. Controls' normalized Chao1 diversity significantly exceeded that of multiple sclerosis patients.

The TCR beta cDNA libraries contained unique molecular identifiers. TCRdb reprocessed the PCR reads with MiXCR, giving one entry per CDR3 protein. The sample shows fewer than 850,000 distinct CDR3 sequences, 25% to 30% of them seen only once. This clonotype was observed a handful of times. The antigen is undetermined. The specimen was blood. The source is a girl between 5 and 17 years old with multiple sclerosis. V and J are TRBV7-9 and TRBJ1-2; unclear D gene. CDR3 bases: TGTGCCAGCAGCCACGATCCACGTTATGGCTACACCTTC. Protein: CASSHDPRYGYTF.